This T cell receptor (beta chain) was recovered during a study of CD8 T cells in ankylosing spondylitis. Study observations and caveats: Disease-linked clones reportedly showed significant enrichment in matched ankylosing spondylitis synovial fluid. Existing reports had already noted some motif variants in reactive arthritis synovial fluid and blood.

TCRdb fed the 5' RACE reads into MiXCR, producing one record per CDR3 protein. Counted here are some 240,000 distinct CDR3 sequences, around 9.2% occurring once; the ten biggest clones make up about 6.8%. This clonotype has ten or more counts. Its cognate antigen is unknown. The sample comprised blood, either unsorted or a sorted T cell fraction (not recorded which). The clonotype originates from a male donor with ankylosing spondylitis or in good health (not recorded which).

The CDR3 coding sequence is TGTGCCAGCAGCCCGCCGGGACTAGTCAATGAGCAGTTCTTC. It specifies CASSPPGLVNEQFF. The chain uses TRBV5-6 and TRBJ2-1, with 8 nucleotides matching TRBD2. There are 14 residues in the CDR3. CDR1 and CDR2 (germline): SGHDT, YYEEEE. The junction had 6 bases not matched to a gene; V was cut back by 4 bases and J by 6 bases.